These 26 T cell receptor beta chains were sequenced from one sample in a study of identical twins. TCRdb re-called the 5' RACE reads through MiXCR, storing one row per CDR3 protein. The sample contains approximately 280,000 distinct CDR3 sequences, about 8% of which appear only once. Separately, the same data were catalogued under a study of yellow fever vaccine responses in identical twins.

The sample was memory (CD45RO+) T cells sorted from blood. Receptors were obtained from a woman younger than 35 in good health.

This clonotype appeared many times. The chain joins TRBV5-5 to TRBJ1-1, with TRBD1 identical over 8 bases. V dropped 4 bases and J dropped 1; count of bases not matched to a gene: 3. This CDR3 region has 14 residues. Per germline, CDR1 SGHKS and CDR2 YYEKEE (reference sequence). CDR3 sequence reads: CASSAQGENTEAFF. The CDR3 bases are TGTGCCAGCAGCGCACAGGGGGAGAACACTGAAGCTTTCTTT.

This clonotype was seen only a few times. This sequence joins TRBV15 and TRBJ1-4; TRBD1 might be the D (6 bases). CDR3 length: 15 amino acids. The V and J ends lost 3 bases and 4 bases respectively, with 12 bases between them. Germline lookup yields CDR1 LNHNV and CDR2 YYDKDF (reference sequence). The CDR3 loop is CATSRWTEFNEKLFF. The CDR3 DNA follows: TGTGCCACCAGCAGGTGGACAGAATTTAATGAAAAACTGTTTTTT.

CDR3 sequence reads: CASRATTSGGNEQFF. The CDR3 bases are TGCGCCAGCAGGGCGACGACTAGCGGTGGCAATGAGCAGTTCTTC. The gene calls are TRBV5-1 and TRBJ2-1; TRBD2 matches 9 bases. Trimming took 5 bases from V and 6 from J; bases not matched to a gene: 9. The CDR3 covers 15 residues. The germline CDR1 and CDR2 sequences are SGHRS and YFSETQ.

This clonotype was found a few times. The chain joins TRBV11-2 to TRBJ2-2; D gene ambiguous. V lost 2 bases and J lost 0, with 10 bases in between. The CDR3 spans 16 residues. Per germline, CDR1 SGHAT and CDR2 FQNNGV. CDR3 protein: CASSLRLLSNTGELFF. DNA for the CDR3: TGTGCCAGCAGCTTAAGGCTTCTTTCGAACACCGGGGAGCTGTTTTTT.

A remark on this clonotype: A much more abundant neighbour one base away suggests this may be a read error. The chain couples TRBV20-1 to TRBJ2-5; 8 bases match TRBD2. This CDR3 region has 16 residues. The V gene's germline CDR1 is DFQATT and CDR2 SNEGSKA (reference sequence). This CDR3 reads CCASKGSGGFQETQYF. The CDR3 DNA sequence: TGCTGTGCTAGTAAGGGATCGGGGGGGTTCCAAGAGACCCAGTACTTC.

The gene calls are TRBV14 and TRBJ1-1; D uncertain. Between the trimmed V and J ends, which lost 3 bases and 1 base, there was a span of 6 bases. This CDR3 has 13 residues. Germline CDR1 is SGHDN and CDR2 is FVKESK. CDR3 amino acids: CASSQARNTEAFF. In nucleotides, the CDR3 is TGTGCCAGCAGCCAGGCCAGGAACACTGAAGCTTTCTTT.

This clonotype was detected many times. CDR3 in amino acids: CASSYRELYNEQFF. CDR3 nucleotides: TGTGCCAGCAGTTATCGTGAGTTGTACAATGAGCAGTTCTTC. This chain uses TRBV6-5 with TRBJ2-1; D remains ambiguous. V lost 3 bases and J 4 bases, leaving 10 bases between the germline ends. The CDR3 is 14 residues long. CDR1 and CDR2 (germline): MNHEY, SVGAGI.

The J gene is TRBJ2-3, the V gene TRBV28; 10 bases align to TRBD1. The trim removed 3 bases at V and 3 bases at J, leaving 6 bases unmatched. Germline values: CDR1 MDHEN, CDR2 SYDVKM. CDR3 length: 16 residues. The CDR3 bases are TGTGCCAGCAGTTTCACCGGGACAGGGGTGACAGATACGCAGTATTTT. Protein sequence: CASSFTGTGVTDTQYF.

The CDR3 is CASSLRARELRRPAYNEQFF. In nucleotides, the CDR3 is TGCGCCAGCAGCTTGCGTGCGCGGGAATTACGACGACCCGCATACAATGAGCAGTTCTTC. The chain joins TRBV5-1 to TRBJ2-1; maybe TRBD2 (6 bases). The CDR3 is 20 residues long. The germline V gene has CDR1 SGHRS and CDR2 YFSETQ. V lost 1 base, J lost 4 bases, and 27 bases lay in between.

This clonotype was observed at least ten times. The chain joins TRBV6-5 to TRBJ2-2, with D possibly called TRBD1 or TRBD2 (5 bases each). From germline, CDR1 is MNHEY and CDR2 SVGAGI. The CDR3 runs to 17 residues. Trimming took 0 bases from V and 2 from J, leaving 13 bases between them. CDR3 sequence (DNA): TGTGCCAGCAGTTACTCACGGGACCCGGGAAACACCGGGGAGCTGTTTTTT. Translated, it gives CASSYSRDPGNTGELFF.

This clonotype has more than one count but fewer than ten. This chain links TRBV20-1 with TRBJ2-7, with 7 positions matching TRBD2. The CDR3 extends over 15 amino acids. Trimming took 6 bases from V and 1 from J; bases not matched to a gene: 12. The germline V gene encodes CDR1 DFQATT and CDR2 SNEGSKA (reference sequence). CDR3 residues: CSANPIAGPSYEQYF. In DNA, the CDR3 is TGCAGTGCAAACCCTATAGCGGGCCCATCCTACGAGCAGTACTTC.

The rearrangement joins TRBV25-1 to TRBJ2-4; TRBD1 is a possible D gene (6 bases). Germline loops: CDR1 MGHDK, CDR2 SYGVNS. The CDR3 totals 13 residues. V gave up 0 bases and J gave up 9 bases, with 9 bases separating them. The CDR3 is CASSEYQGSIQYF. The CDR3 DNA sequence: TGTGCCAGCAGTGAATATCAGGGGAGCATTCAGTACTTC. The full variable domain, with the rest looked up from reference TRBV25-1 and TRBJ2-4, is EADIYQTPRYLVIGTGKKITLECSQTMGHDKMYWYQQDPGMELHLIHYSYGVNSTEKGDLSSESTVSRIRTEHFPLTLESARPSHTSQYLCASSEYQGSIQYFGAGTRLSVL.

This clonotype showed up just a few times. This chain links TRBV12-3 or TRBV12-4 with TRBJ2-3, with D uncertain. Between the trimmed V and J ends, which lost 1 base and 5 bases, there was a span of 10 bases. CDR3 length: 14 residues. CDR3 coding DNA: TGTGCCAGCAGTTTAGAGGGTTCCAGAGATACGCAGTATTTT. Translation gives CASSLEGSRDTQYF.

This clonotype was seen repeatedly, ten times or more. This sequence joins TRBV20-1 and TRBJ2-2; D not certain. Germline V gene sequence: CDR1 DFQATT, CDR2 SNEGSKA (reference sequence). The CDR3 spans 12 residues. The V end was cut by 3 bases, the J end by 5 bases, with 7 bases between. CDR3 sequence reads: CSASWETGELFF. For the CDR3, the DNA is TGCAGTGCTAGTTGGGAAACCGGGGAGCTGTTTTTT.

This clonotype has at least ten counts. V gene TRBV4-2 combines with J gene TRBJ2-3, with 9 bases aligning to TRBD1. Per the germline V gene, CDR1 is LGHNA and CDR2 is YNFKEQ. The CDR3 is 16 residues long. V trimming: 0 bases; J trimming: 4 bases; junction bases outside the gene matches: 5. CDR3 residues: CASSQEYGQGPDTQYF. In DNA, the CDR3 is TGTGCCAGCAGCCAAGAGTACGGACAGGGGCCAGATACGCAGTATTTT.

There are a few counts of this clonotype. The chain combines TRBV2 with TRBJ1-2, with TRBD1 matching 7 bases. This CDR3 region has 15 residues. Germline assignment: CDR1 SNHLY and CDR2 FYNNEI. With V trimmed by 7 bases and J by 5 bases, 13 bases remained unmatched. The CDR3 DNA follows: TGTGCCAGCAACCCTCGGGACAGTTCCTCTTATGGCTACACCTTC. Its translation: CASNPRDSSSYGYTF.

This clonotype was counted a few times. The chain recombines TRBV5-5 with TRBJ2-7; 15 bases align to TRBD2. The V gene's germline CDR1 is SGHKS and CDR2 YYEKEE (reference sequence). Germline trimming cut 4 bases from V and 2 bases from J; bases unmatched to any gene: 4. The CDR3 runs to 16 residues. CDR3 loop: CASSRTSGGATYEQYV. CDR3 DNA sequence: TGTGCCAGCAGCCGGACTAGCGGGGGGGCAACCTACGAGCAGTACGTC.

J is TRBJ1-2 and V is TRBV5-6, with a weak D call TRBD1 (5 bases). Per the germline V gene, CDR1 is SGHDT and CDR2 is YYEEEE. Trimming took off 4 bases at V and 5 bases at J, with 15 bases between the two ends. CDR3 length equals 14 residues. Here the CDR3 reads CASSQGTDTYGYTF. The CDR3 region has the DNA TGTGCCAGCAGCCAAGGGACGGATACTTATGGCTACACCTTC.

The chain employs TRBV3-1 and TRBJ2-5, with D possibly matching TRBD2 (6 bases). CDR3 size: 13 residues. The germline V gene encodes CDR1 LGHDT and CDR2 YNNKEL (reference sequence). Trimming took 5 bases from V and 3 from J, leaving 10 bases between them. The CDR3 reads CASSGLAKETQYF. The CDR3 coding sequence is TGTGCCAGCAGCGGCCTAGCGAAAGAGACCCAGTACTTC.

This clonotype was recorded many times. This chain joins TRBV5-6 and TRBJ1-1; D gene unclear. This CDR3 is built from 12 residues. Germline values: CDR1 SGHDT, CDR2 YYEEEE. V shed 1 base and J shed 5 bases, with 6 bases lying between them. Written as DNA, the CDR3 is TGTGCCAGCAGCTTGAGGGCAACTGAAGCTTTCTTT. It specifies CASSLRATEAFF.

This clonotype appeared a few times. The chain employs TRBV11-3 and TRBJ2-1; D perhaps matches TRBD2 (5 bases). Trimming left V 5 bases short and J 6 bases short, with 17 bases between. CDR3 length equals 15 residues. Germline values: CDR1 SGHNT, CDR2 YENEEA. DNA for the CDR3: TGTGCCAGCAGCCCACGCCCCGGGATTTTCAATGAGCAGTTCTTC. The encoded protein is CASSPRPGIFNEQFF.

There are a few counts of this clonotype. The CDR3 DNA is TGTGCCAGCAGCTTATATACGGGGAATACGCAGTATTTT. Translation: CASSLYTGNTQYF. This chain links TRBV7-9 with TRBJ2-3, with D possibly TRBD2 on 5 matching bases. The V end was cut by 2 bases, the J end by 7 bases, with 10 bases between. CDR3 length: 13 residues. The germline V gene encodes CDR1 SEHNR and CDR2 FQNEAQ (reference sequence).

The chain employs TRBV3-1 and TRBJ2-7; 11 bases map to TRBD2. This CDR3 comprises 17 residues. The trim removed 5 bases at V and 4 bases at J, leaving 13 bases unmatched. Germline V lookup: CDR1 LGHDT, CDR2 YNNKEL (reference sequence). CDR3 DNA sequence: TGTGCCAGCAGCTACACGTTCACTGGGACTAGCGGATACGAGCAGTACTTC. It is translated as CASSYTFTGTSGYEQYF.

The chain employs TRBV29-1 and TRBJ1-1, with TRBD1 as a possible D gene (6 bases). Germline CDR1 reads SQVTM; CDR2 reads ANQGSEA. With 7 bases removed from V and 0 bases from J, the gap between germline ends came to 12 bases. The CDR3 is 13 amino acids. In nucleotides, the CDR3 is TGCAGCGCCCACACAGGGCTGAACACTGAAGCTTTCTTT. Protein sequence: CSAHTGLNTEAFF.

The genes are TRBV12-3 or TRBV12-4 and TRBJ2-1; D assignment may be TRBD1 or TRBD2 (5 bases each). The CDR3 covers 18 residues. V lost 1 base and J lost 7, with 23 bases in between. For the CDR3, the DNA is TGTGCCAGCAGTTTAGTGGACCCATTTGGGGGTTGGTTGAATGAGCAGTTCTTC. Encoded protein: CASSLVDPFGGWLNEQFF.

Ten or more counts support this clonotype. The rearrangement uses TRBV7-8 and TRBJ2-1; TRBD2 agrees at 7 bases. With V trimmed by 1 base and J by 4 bases, 1 base remained unmatched. Germline lookup yields CDR1 SGHVS and CDR2 FQNEAQ. CDR3 length: 14 amino acids. CDR3 in amino acids: CASSLGLAYNEQFF. CDR3 bases: TGTGCCAGCAGCTTAGGACTAGCTTACAATGAGCAGTTCTTC.